These T cell receptor beta chains were read from a single sample in a study of blood T cells in healthy people across ages. TCRdb recomputed calls from the 5' RACE reads with MiXCR, one row per CDR3 protein. The data hold 650,000 to 1,000,000 distinct CDR3 sequences, with approximately 35% observed a single time. The sample consisted of blood. The receptors stem from a man younger than 30 in good health. The CDR3 runs from the conserved cysteine through the conserved F or W. Fields, in order: clone size, J gene, V gene, CDR3 protein. Clone size is not always given. Where it is, it says once, few, many or a class for expanded clones.

- TRBJ2-5 TRBV20-1 CSVPSSAQETQYF
few TRBJ2-4 TRBV7-9 CASSWGTGSLAKNIQYF
- TRBJ2-5 TRBV4-3 CASSQDAGLQETQYF
few TRBJ1-5 TRBV20-1 CSAGTGHPRQPQHF
few TRBJ1-1 TRBV12-3/TRBV12-4 CASSYDDSEAFF
few TRBJ1-1 TRBV20-1 CSPVGGTANTEAFF
- TRBJ2-7 TRBV12-3/TRBV12-4 CAGSFGPGEQYF
- - TRBV7-2 CASGSRVAYEQYF
- TRBJ2-2 TRBV12-3/TRBV12-4 CASSLSSPGQGGRNTGELFF
- TRBJ1-1 TRBV15 CATSRDFGGANTEAFF
- TRBJ2-3 TRBV20-1 CSLTRGLAGETDTQYF
- TRBJ2-1 TRBV4-1 CASSQASDYNEQFF
few TRBJ2-3 TRBV20-1 CSAREGAADTQYF
- TRBJ1-6 TRBV3-1 CASSQAQGNSPLHF
- - TRBV6-5 CASGGRAYNEQYF
- - TRBV6-6 CAIQRSSYNEQYF
few TRBJ2-3 TRBV6-1 CASNTGTGLTDTQYF
- TRBJ2-7 TRBV20-1 CSARGTGNPYEQYF
- TRBJ2-5 TRBV5-1 CASSSGPAGNEQYF
- TRBJ2-7 TRBV20-1 CSATLGTGDNEQYF
few TRBJ1-5 TRBV20-1 CSARDGGWTQPQHF
- TRBJ1-2 TRBV4-3 CASSQGRDGSDNYGYTF
- TRBJ2-7 TRBV5-1 CASSSPRGQTYEQYF
few TRBJ2-7 TRBV13 CASSLGNRREQYF
few TRBJ1-2 TRBV28 CASEGTGGILGHYGYTF
many TRBJ2-3 TRBV20-1 CSARQQGSRGGSTDTQYF